This is a list of T cell receptor beta chains from one sample in a study of blood T cell repertoires in COVID-19. Assay: immunoSEQ multiplex PCR; the TCRdb copy retains only in-frame clones and omits some. Among about 170,000 clones listed, around nine tenths were seen once. The sequenced material came from peripheral blood. The receptors come from a man between 65 and 85 years old with acute or convalescent COVID-19. The CDR3 runs from the conserved cysteine through the conserved F or W. Each record gives: CDR3 protein, CDR3 DNA, D gene, V gene, J gene, clone size. D genes are given only for firm matches. The size entry is marked missing in some rows and otherwise reads once, few, many or a size class.

CASSLTGGDSPLHF,TGTGCCAGCTCGTTGACAGGGGGCGATTCACCCCTCCACTTT,TRBD1,TRBV18,TRBJ1-6,-
CASSEQEYQPQHF,TGTGCCAGCAGTGAACAGGAATATCAGCCCCAGCATTTT,-,TRBV2,TRBJ1-5,once
CASSVGDSGWEDTQYF,TGTGCCAGCAGCGTAGGGGATAGCGGATGGGAAGATACGCAGTATTTT,-,TRBV9,TRBJ2-3,-
CASRVQGTEAFF,TGCGCCAGCCGGGTCCAGGGAACTGAAGCTTTCTTT,-,TRBV5-1,TRBJ1-1,-
CASSQDFSPSTDTQYF,TGCGCCAGCAGCCAAGATTTCAGTCCTAGCACAGATACGCAGTATTTT,-,TRBV4-3,TRBJ2-3,-
CASSQDRGRDGYTF,TGCGCCAGCAGCCAGGACAGGGGGCGCGATGGCTACACCTTC,TRBD1,TRBV4-1,TRBJ1-2,few
CASSRVTGERQPQHF,TGTGCCAGCAGTCGAGTCACAGGAGAACGTCAGCCCCAGCATTTT,-,TRBV28,TRBJ1-5,once
CASSPGQGRNQPQHF,TGTGCCAGCAGCCCAGGACAGGGGCGGAATCAGCCCCAGCATTTT,TRBD1,TRBV7-2,TRBJ1-5,few
CASSPPGTRGIGGELFF,TGTGCCAGCAGCCCACCCGGGACTAGGGGCATCGGCGGGGAGCTGTTTTTT,TRBD2,TRBV7-9,TRBJ2-2,-
CASSFHNQPQHF,TGTGCCAGCAGTTTTCACAATCAGCCCCAGCATTTT,-,TRBV27,TRBJ1-5,once
CASSIPGTSYQETQYF,TGTGCCAGCAGCATCCCCGGGACTTCATACCAAGAGACCCAGTACTTC,-,TRBV7-4,TRBJ2-5,-
CASSPTGGVYEQFF,TGTGCCAGCAGCCCGACAGGGGGGGTCTATGAGCAGTTCTTC,TRBD1,TRBV2,TRBJ2-1,-
CAWSSTRNTEAFF,TGTGCCTGGAGTTCTACCCGGAACACTGAAGCTTTCTTT,-,TRBV30,TRBJ1-1,-
CATSRDLGRQGQVGAFF,TGTGCCACCAGCAGAGATCTGGGGAGACAGGGGCAGGTTGGGGCTTTCTTT,TRBD1,TRBV15,TRBJ1-1,-
CASSPQTSGGYNEQFF,TGTGCCAGCAGCCCTCAGACTAGCGGGGGCTACAATGAGCAGTTCTTC,TRBD2,TRBV9,TRBJ2-1,-
CASSSGLAGPYNEQFF,TGCGCCAGCAGCTCCGGACTAGCGGGACCCTACAATGAGCAGTTCTTC,TRBD2,TRBV5-1,TRBJ2-1,-
CASTQNPSDSPLHF,TGTGCCAGCACCCAGAACCCCTCCGATTCACCCCTCCACTTT,-,TRBV25-1,TRBJ1-6,once
CASSSPTGVSANEKLFF,TGCGCCAGCAGCTCTCCGACAGGGGTTTCCGCGAATGAAAAACTGTTTTTT,TRBD1,TRBV5-1,TRBJ1-4,-
CASSLAGGSSGTGELFF,TGCGCCAGCAGCTTAGCGGGAGGGAGTTCGGGCACCGGGGAGCTGTTTTTT,TRBD2,TRBV5-1,TRBJ2-2,-
CAISRTSGYNEQFF,TGTGCCATCAGCCGGACTAGCGGATACAATGAGCAGTTCTTC,TRBD2,TRBV10-3,TRBJ2-1,once